This TCR beta chain was observed in a study of T cells in Graves' hyperthyroidism and ophthalmopathy (dated by TCRdb to between 2018 and 2021). Notes on the research overall: Peripheral blood was collected at initial diagnosis, before any treatment. To identify TCR V-J signatures that set the groups apart, the researchers used a discovery cohort of approximately 98 patients, made up of 43 with Graves' ophthalmopathy and around 58 with stable Graves' hyperthyroidism. Prospective prediction of ophthalmopathy was tested in an independent validation cohort consisting of some 19 hyperthyroidism patients and some 16 patients who later progressed to ophthalmopathy. For training and testing, the roughly 97 patients in the discovery cohort were randomly divided in a 7:3 ratio. In six Graves' hyperthyroidism patients, the study also compared T-cell repertoires from thyroid tissue with T-cell repertoires from blood. After blood sampling, hyperthyroidism patients were treated with methimazole at a starting dose of 30 mg daily, and ophthalmopathy patients were treated with high-dose intravenous methylprednisolone. According to the paper, TCR Vbeta CDR3 sequencing was carried out on over 130 peripheral blood samples, which came from over 40 ophthalmopathy, around 75 hyperthyroidism and some 17 progressor patients.

The cysteine opens and the phenylalanine closes a CDR3 of 15 amino acids. Kept here is only the CDR3 DNA, which spans 45 bases and is read in frame from base 1. Taken from the germline V gene, the CDR1 and CDR2 loops are SGDLS and YYNGEE. Unmatched junction bases come to 3, with V trimmed by 0 bases and J by 0 bases. The TCR beta CDR3 regions were amplified from the RNA transcripts. The first round of RT-PCR for the TCR CDR3 was performed with the HTBI primer set and the Qiagen OneStep RT-PCR kit. Libraries were constructed in a second round of multiplex PCR, after which size selection and purification were performed. Paired-end sequencing of the libraries was performed with 100 bp reads on an Illumina HiSeq2000. Per the source publication's procedure: Raw data were processed with SOAPnuke, discarding reads with adapters, uncalled bases, mean Phred below 15, or no exact constant-primer or identifier match. High-quality paired reads were merged with COPE v1.2.5, and unique nucleotide sequences were defined as clonotypes. Clonotypes were aligned to IMGT TRBV, TRBD and TRBJ reference segments using MiTCR v1.1. Only V-J combinations with frequency above 0.0001, covering 99% to 99.2% of repertoires, were analysed. The TCS score was defined as F50 (clonal expansion) divided by E x V (chaos), with BLOSUM62-based TCRdist calculated between CDR3 peptides within each V-J. Welch's t-statistics and random forest reduced around 550 V-J features to 10 to 15, which were used in a naive Bayes classifier (R e1071). TCRdb handled the public reads itself, with Q25 trimming in fastp and clone calling in MiXCR, and kept productive beta chains. Records with the same CDR3 protein are collapsed into one entry carrying the most frequent genes and DNA. The V and J calls were not made by the authors but by TCRdb's processing. Counted in this sample were roughly 290,000 distinct CDR3 sequences; approximately 14% of them appeared once. Approximately 7.9% of the sample lies in the top ten.

What the study reported, not specific to this receptor: Most expanded thyroid clonotypes (frequency above 0.001) were also found in blood, which suggests that blood repertoires may mirror thyroid immune responses. A model built on a 13 V-J signature distinguished ophthalmopathy from stable hyperthyroidism, reaching 87.88% sensitivity and approximately 83% specificity in cross-validation and 80%/75% in testing. In validation, the model predicted progression to ophthalmopathy a median of roughly 6.2 months before onset, with approximately 70% sensitivity and 72.22% specificity. No statistical method was used to fix the sample size in advance, and group allocation was not hidden from the investigators.

Stable Graves' hyperthyroidism was defined as the absence of progression to ophthalmopathy over 18 months of follow-up. Hyperthyroidism patients were newly diagnosed, with disease duration under 2 months, and aged 18 to 65 years. The study excluded patients with uncontrolled infections, other autoimmune diseases, pregnancy or lactation. Clinical symptoms, serum thyroxine and TRAb, thyroid ultrasound, and orbital computed tomography formed the basis for the diagnoses. Ficoll-Paque density gradient centrifugation was used to isolate PBMCs from 8.5 to 10 ml of fresh peripheral blood. Trizol reagent was used to extract total RNA, and RNA quality was then checked on an Agilent 2100 Bioanalyzer. This clonotype was counted a few times. The specificity of this receptor is unknown. Base qualities were left out, and no much larger clone turns up one base away.

Recombination joined TRBV9 with TRBJ2-7, with 7 bases aligning to TRBD2. The sequencing sample was made of blood. The sequence was obtained from a woman aged 40 to 49 with Graves' hyperthyroidism. The sequenced DNA: TGTGCCAGCAGCGTAGGCCTAGCGGACTCCTACGAGCAGTACTTC. Translated, it gives CASSVGLADSYEQYF.